Below are 15 T cell receptor beta chains sequenced from a single sample in a study of shared clonotypes between healthy human individuals. Repertoires were generated with immunoSEQ multiplex PCR, while TCRdb's copy carries only in-frame clones and drops some. The table lists roughly 680,000 clones, 72% of them singletons. The sample was memory CD4+ T cells sorted from blood. Regarding subset: CD45RA-negative fraction. The receptors stem from a woman aged 25 to 39 in good health.

About this clone itself: Other nucleotide sequences in the sample specify the same CDR3. V gene TRBV28 combines with J gene TRBJ2-5; D might be TRBD1 (6 bases). The J call could be wrong; TRBJ2-7 is a better fit for the DNA end. This CDR3 has 14 residues. Germline CDR1 and CDR2: MDHEN and SYDVKM. The CDR3 DNA sequence: TGTGCCAGCAGTTTTCTACAGGGCCCCTACGAGCAGTACTTC. This translates into CASSFLQGPYEQYF.

CDR3 sequence: CASSLEEAGGKEQYF. The CDR3 DNA sequence: TGCGCCAGCAGCTTGGAGGAGGCGGGAGGGAAGGAGCAGTACTTC. J is TRBJ2-7 and V is TRBV5-1, with 9 bases matching TRBD2. The CDR3 sequence is 15 residues long. Germline CDR1 reads SGHRS; CDR2 reads YFSETQ. Trimming removed 0 bases from V and 7 bases from J; junction bases left unmatched: 8.

The chain links TRBV28 to TRBJ2-7; 10 bases map to TRBD1. Germline V gene sequence: CDR1 MDHEN, CDR2 SYDVKM. V dropped 7 bases and J dropped 7; count of bases not matched to a gene: 4. CDR3 size: 12 residues. CDR3 residues: CASTGTGVEQYF. As DNA, the CDR3 is TGTGCCAGCACAGGGACAGGGGTAGAGCAGTACTTC.

About this clone: The same CDR3 also results from other DNA sequences found in this sample. The chain recombines TRBV19 with TRBJ2-1; TRBD1 matches 9 bases. The CDR3 sequence is 14 residues long. V was clipped by 5 bases and J by 8 bases; unmatched bases: 7. Per germline, CDR1 LNHDA and CDR2 SQIVND (reference sequence). In DNA form, the CDR3 reads TGTGCCAGTAGTTCAGGGACAGGGCTCGATGAGCAGTTCTTC. Translation gives CASSSGTGLDEQFF. The complete variable domain, with remaining parts taken from reference TRBV19 and TRBJ2-1, reads DGGITQSPKYLFRKEGQNVTLSCEQNLNHDAMYWYRQDPGQGLRLIYYSQIVNDFQKGDIAEGYSVSREKKESFPLTVTSAQKNPTAFYLCASSSGTGLDEQFFGPGTRLTVL.

This rearrangement joins TRBV19 to TRBJ2-7, with a possible D match to TRBD1 (5 bases). Trimming stripped 3 bases from V and 0 bases from J, with 15 bases between. The CDR3 is made up of 16 amino acids. Germline V lookup: CDR1 LNHDA, CDR2 SQIVND (reference sequence). CDR3 sequence (DNA): TGTGCCAGTAGTATTGCGGCAGGGCACAGCTCCTACGAGCAGTACTTC. Translation gives CASSIAAGHSSYEQYF.

The table lists this clone with many counts. The chain employs TRBV19 and TRBJ1-5; D perhaps matches TRBD1 (5 bases). V lost 8 bases to trimming and J lost 6 bases, with 14 bases between them. The V gene's germline CDR1 is LNHDA and CDR2 SQIVND (reference sequence). CDR3 size: 13 residues. The CDR3 DNA reads TGTGCCAGTCTGGGGCGGGAGAGTCAGCCCCAGCATTTT. This sequence encodes CASLGRESQPQHF.

This chain connects TRBV7-8 to TRBJ1-1; no firm D call. This CDR3 is 11 amino acids long. V dropped 4 bases and J dropped 9 bases, with 9 bases sitting between them. CDR1 SGHVS and CDR2 FQNEAQ come from the germline V gene. The CDR3 region is CASSSFSKAFF. The CDR3 DNA follows: TGTGCCAGCAGCTCTTTTAGTAAAGCTTTCTTT.

The chain uses TRBV7-9 and TRBJ1-1; D remains unclear. This CDR3 has 13 amino acids. Germline V gives CDR1 SEHNR, CDR2 FQNEAQ (reference sequence). Trimming removed 1 base from V and 1 base from J, with 4 bases in between. The CDR3 DNA reads TGTGCCAGCAGCTTAGGACAGAACACTGAAGCTTTCTTT. Residues: CASSLGQNTEAFF.

CDR3 amino acids: CASSVARGGANYGYTF. The CDR3 bases are TGTGCCAGCAGCGTAGCTCGTGGGGGAGCTAACTATGGCTACACCTTC. V usage is TRBV9 and J usage is TRBJ1-2; a possible D gene is TRBD1 (5 bases). This CDR3 comprises 16 residues. Germline V gene sequence: CDR1 SGDLS, CDR2 YYNGEE. V was shortened by 0 bases and J by 0 bases, with 12 bases between the two germline ends.

The V call is TRBV2, the J call TRBJ2-1; TRBD2 agrees at 14 bases. CDR3 length: 17 amino acids. Germline V gene data show CDR1 as SNHLY and CDR2 as FYNNEI. The trim removed 6 bases at V and 8 bases at J, leaving 12 bases unmatched. The CDR3: CASRAGLAGVRGDEQFF. The CDR3 DNA sequence: TGTGCCAGCAGGGCGGGACTAGCGGGAGTACGAGGCGATGAGCAGTTCTTC.

This sequence joins TRBV29-1 and TRBJ1-2, with D tentatively TRBD1 (5 bases). V was cut by 8 bases and J by 7 bases, with 20 bases left in between. The CDR3 spans 13 residues. Germline CDR1 SQVTM, CDR2 ANQGSEA. The CDR3 DNA is TGCAGCACCCAACGAGGGGATAATCTTGGCTACACCTTC. It encodes CSTQRGDNLGYTF.

This clone was seen a handful of times. The CDR3 loop is CAWSPDRGTQPQHF. CDR3 DNA sequence: TGTGCCTGGAGTCCGGACAGGGGGACTCAGCCCCAGCATTTT. The chain employs TRBV30 and TRBJ1-5; 10 nucleotides align to TRBD1. The CDR3 contains 14 residues. Germline-derived CDR1 and CDR2 are GTSNPN and SVGIG (reference sequence). The trim removed 2 bases at V and 6 bases at J, leaving 4 bases unmatched. The whole variable domain, remainder taken from reference TRBV30 and TRBJ1-5, is SQTIHQWPATLVQPVGSPLSLECTVEGTSNPNLYWYRQAAGRGLQLLFYSVGIGQISSEVPQNLSASRPQDRQFILSSKKLLLSDSGFYLCAWSPDRGTQPQHFGDGTRLSIL.

This sequence joins TRBV28 and TRBJ2-1; 8 bases are shared with TRBD1. The CDR3 sequence is 13 residues long. V dropped 8 bases and J dropped 6; count of bases not matched to a gene: 6. CDR1 is MDHEN, CDR2 SYDVKM, per germline. CDR3 nucleotide sequence: TGTGCCAGCGCAGGACAGGGCTTCAATGAGCAGTTCTTC. Its protein product is CASAGQGFNEQFF.

Regarding this clone: The sample has other DNA sequences that encode this CDR3 too. The rearrangement links TRBV7-9 to TRBJ2-3; TRBD2 aligns across 12 bases. Germline trimming cut 5 bases from V and 3 bases from J; bases unmatched to any gene: 3. Germline lookup yields CDR1 SEHNR and CDR2 FQNEAQ (reference sequence). The CDR3 spans 15 residues. The CDR3 sequence: CASSRGLAGTDTQYF. In nucleotides, the CDR3 is TGTGCCAGCAGCCGTGGACTAGCGGGAACAGATACGCAGTATTTT. The complete variable domain, with remaining parts taken from reference TRBV7-9 and TRBJ2-3, reads DTGVSQNPRHKITKRGQNVTFRCDPISEHNRLYWYRQTLGQGPEFLTYFQNEAQLEKSRLLSDRFSAERPKGSFSTLEIQRTEQGDSAMYLCASSRGLAGTDTQYFGPGTRLTVL.

The V gene is TRBV4-2, the J gene TRBJ2-6; D gene unclear. The CDR3 runs to 14 residues. Germline CDR1 is LGHNA and CDR2 is YNFKEQ. Between the trimmed V and J ends, which lost 4 bases and 3 bases, there was a span of 7 bases. CDR3 amino acids: CASSPLVGANVLTF. CDR3 in DNA: TGTGCCAGCAGCCCCCTTGTTGGGGCCAACGTCCTGACTTTC.